The T cell receptor (beta chain) described here comes from a study of blood T cell repertoires in COVID-19. As for the study in general: Acute and convalescent COVID-19 specimens originated in the United States, Italy and Spain. In each case, the material was cDNA or gDNA derived from T cells, B-cell-depleted T cells, or PBMCs.

The CDR3 is made up of 14 amino acids. The germline gives CDR1 MNHEY, CDR2 SVGAGI. V dropped 2 bases and J dropped 4 bases, with 12 bases sitting between them. The assay was immunoSEQ multiplex PCR, and TCRdb's table has in-frame clones only and misses some. Of fewer than 350,000 clones listed, almost 85% were seen once; the top ten hold just over 7%. The TCR originated in a human donor in a cohort sampled during active COVID-19. The rearrangement joins TRBV6-5 to TRBJ2-7, with D uncertain. The sequencing input was peripheral blood. The CDR3 nucleotides are TGTGCCAGCAGTTACGAGGCGAATCTTTACGAGCAGTACTTC. It codes for CASSYEANLYEQYF.